The T cell receptor beta chain under discussion was sequenced for a study of CD8+CD57+ T cells in acquired aplastic anemia. Background on the study: Isolated CD4+ and CD8+ cells, once sorted, yielded DNA averaging roughly 3.4 ug. Healthy donor CD4+ samples were sequenced to a depth that averaged roughly 10 million reads. Notes on the study in general: With respect to CD8+ Simpson's diversity, patients and controls did not differ significantly. Researchers report that twenty-nine CD8+ CDR3 sequences appeared in both patients and controls.

Investigators profiled TCR beta VDJ and CDR3 from genomic DNA template. Using its own MiXCR run on the reads, TCRdb lists one record per CDR3 protein. The table has hundreds of thousands of distinct CDR3 sequences, just under 70% seen once. A note on this clonotype: Its antigen is not known. Since no conserved phenylalanine or tryptophan closes the CDR3, a read error is the likely cause.

Input material: sorted CD4+, CD8+, or CD8+CD57+ T cells (not recorded which) from PBMCs. This TCR was recovered from a human donor in good health, serving as a control.

Written as DNA, the CDR3 is TGCGCCAGCAGCCAAGCCCAAGACGGGACAGTCTATGGCTACACCTCC. Translation: CASSQAQDGTVYGYTS. The chain employs TRBV4-1 and TRBJ1-2; 7 bases map to TRBD1. The length of the CDR3 is 16 residues. The V gene's germline CDR1 is MGHRA and CDR2 YSYEKL. The V and J ends lost 1 base and 4 bases, in that order; junction bases with no gene match: 9.